This note documents a single T cell receptor beta chain sequence. Its antigen is as yet unknown. The data are from a study of OX40 agonist ivuxolimab in advanced cancers. The overall study: Patients' therapy was ivuxolimab, an antibody that acts as an agonist of OX40 (CD134).

Between the trimmed V and J ends, which lost 0 bases and 0 bases, there was a span of 6 bases. The CDR3 length is 14 residues. Germline V gives CDR1 SGDLS, CDR2 YYNGEE. Regarding the study as a whole: Expanded clones belonging to CD8+ T cells outnumbered, on average, those of CD4+.

Assay: immunoSEQ multiplex PCR; the TCRdb copy retains only in-frame clones and omits some. Of almost 45,000 clones in the sample, 70% to 90% are singletons; the top ten hold less than 20%. It was autoimmune disease history or systemic immunosuppression that excluded patients. Sampling of blood occurred at baseline, cycle 4 day 1, and cycle 7 day 1. This TCR derives from an adult with an advanced solid tumor such as melanoma, head and neck, liver or kidney cancer. The rearrangement joins TRBV9 to TRBJ2-5; a possible D gene is TRBD1 (5 bases). Sequenced here: CD4+ or CD8+ T cells sorted from blood, sampled in a trial of the OX40 agonist ivuxolimab. The CDR3 DNA reads as TGTGCCAGCAGCGTAGAAGGGGACCAAGAGACCCAGTACTTC. Its translation: CASSVEGDQETQYF.